The next 12 T cell receptor beta chains were all read from a single sample in a study of early T cells in non-severe SARS-CoV-2 infection. Each CDR3 protein gets one entry after TCRdb re-called the 5' RACE reads with MiXCR. The table includes tens of thousands of distinct CDR3 sequences, more than 8.5% detected once. The source material was whole blood. The receptors were sampled from an adult who was a healthcare worker with PCR-confirmed SARS-CoV-2 infection or an uninfected control (not recorded which).

The chain links TRBV20-1 to TRBJ2-7; D possibly corresponds to TRBD2 (5 bases). Trimming cost V 2 bases and J 2 bases, with 16 bases left between them. The germline gives CDR1 DFQATT, CDR2 SNEGSKA (reference sequence). There are 15 residues in the CDR3. The CDR3 DNA follows: TGCAGTGCTAGATCCGCCCGGGGAGAGACCTACGAGCAGTACTTC. Translated, it gives CSARSARGETYEQYF.

This clonotype was seen a handful of times. The chain has TRBV24-1 and TRBJ2-3; D not resolved. With 0 bases removed from V and 3 bases from J, the gap between germline ends came to 9 bases. Germline CDR1 is KGHDR and CDR2 is SFDVKD. The CDR3 runs to 15 residues. Here the CDR3 DNA reads TGTGCCACCAGTGATTTGGGGCAGGCGACAGATACGCAGTATTTT. Translating it yields CATSDLGQATDTQYF.

This clonotype came up a few times. The J gene is TRBJ2-5, the V gene TRBV7-3; 7 bases align to TRBD2. The ends lost 5 bases at V and 4 bases at J; junction bases unmatched: 10. Germline loops: CDR1 SGHTA, CDR2 FQGTGA. There are 15 residues in the CDR3. Here the CDR3 reads CASSPLGGRGETQYF. The CDR3 DNA is TGTGCCAGCAGCCCTTTGGGCGGGAGAGGAGAGACCCAGTACTTC.

This clonotype came up many times. The chain combines TRBV10-2 with TRBJ2-3; TRBD2 agrees at 10 bases. Per germline, CDR1 WSHSY and CDR2 SAAADI. The V and J ends lost 7 bases and 3 bases, in that order; junction bases with no gene match: 7. The CDR3 covers 15 residues. As DNA, the CDR3 is TGCGCCAGCAACGAAGGACTAGCGGTAACAGATACGCAGTATTTT. Translating gives CASNEGLAVTDTQYF.

This clonotype was seen at least ten times. The CDR3 loop reads CASSPAVSKNIQYF. For the CDR3, the DNA is TGTGCCAGCAGCCCCGCTGTATCCAAAAACATTCAGTACTTC. The J gene is TRBJ2-4, the V gene TRBV28, with D unresolved. The CDR3 is 14 amino acids. Germline-derived CDR1 and CDR2 are MDHEN and SYDVKM. Deletions cut 6 bases from V and 2 bases from J, with 11 bases between.

This clonotype qualifies as medium-sized. The rearrangement uses TRBV11-2 and TRBJ2-5; 7 positions match TRBD2. Germline V gene lookup returns CDR1 SGHAT and CDR2 FQNNGV. V gave up 5 bases and J gave up 2 bases; unmatched junction bases: 11. The CDR3 loop spans 16 amino acids. The CDR3 region has the DNA TGTGCCAGCAGCCCCTATCCCAGCGGGGATCAAGAGACCCAGTACTTC. Amino acid sequence: CASSPYPSGDQETQYF.

This clonotype came up a few times. The chain joins TRBV6-2 or TRBV6-3 to TRBJ2-1; either TRBD1 or TRBD2 may supply D (5 bases each). Germline CDR1 reads MNHEY; CDR2 reads SVGEGT. This CDR3 region has 14 residues. The V and J ends lost 3 bases and 4 bases respectively, with 10 bases between them. This CDR3 is CASSYGGAYNEQFF. In DNA form, the CDR3 reads TGTGCCAGCAGTTATGGGGGAGCTTACAATGAGCAGTTCTTC.

The chain employs TRBV28 and TRBJ2-7, with 12 bases matching TRBD1. Germline V gene data show CDR1 as MDHEN and CDR2 as SYDVKM. J gave up 11 bases and V 6 bases, and 17 bases lay outside the gene matches. The CDR3 contains 16 residues. CDR3 protein: CASSLNQGGQGAKEYF. In nucleotides, the CDR3 is TGTGCCAGCAGCCTGAACCAAGGGGGACAGGGGGCCAAGGAGTACTTC.

The sample holds a few counts of this clonotype. V gene TRBV7-2 combines with J gene TRBJ2-5; TRBD1 agrees at 7 bases. This CDR3 is 17 amino acids long. From germline, CDR1 is SGHTA and CDR2 FQGNSA. The V and J ends lost 4 bases and 2 bases, in that order; junction bases with no gene match: 13. The CDR3, as DNA: TGTGCCAGCAGCTCCTCCCAGACAGGGCTTAAGCAAGAGACCCAGTACTTC. This translates into CASSSSQTGLKQETQYF.

With regard to this clonotype: A much larger clone lies a single base off, so this may be a read error. This chain connects TRBV19 to TRBJ2-3, with 7 nucleotides matching TRBD1. Germline V gives CDR1 LNHDA, CDR2 SQIVND (reference sequence). CDR3 size: 17 residues. The CDR3 nucleotides read TGTGCCAGTAGTATAATTCGGCTCGCAGGGGGAACAGATATGCAGTATTTT. Translation gives CASSIIRLAGGTDMQYF.

Ten or more counts support this clonotype. V gene TRBV6-2 or TRBV6-3 combines with J gene TRBJ2-1; D remains ambiguous. Germline V gene lookup returns CDR1 MNHEY and CDR2 SVGEGT. The CDR3 has 11 amino acids. Between the trimmed V and J ends, which lost 2 bases and 10 bases, there was a span of 6 bases. CDR3 in DNA: TGTGCCAGCAGTTACAAGGAAGAGCAGTTCTTC. It codes for CASSYKEEQFF.

This clonotype has a count of ten or more. The V call is TRBV12-3 or TRBV12-4, the J call TRBJ2-7, with D hard to call. Trimming removed 5 bases at V and 6 bases at J, with 11 bases between. The CDR3 has 12 amino acids. CDR3 sequence reads: CASSPRLGEQYF. The CDR3 DNA is TGTGCCAGCAGTCCCCGATTAGGCGAGCAGTACTTC.